This T cell receptor beta chain was retrieved from a study of T-cell reconstitution after alpha-beta-depleted transplantation in children. Study results and limitations: Expanded graft clones, several hundred of them, were reportedly the source of alpha-beta T cells about two months after transplant. Diversity and T-cell counts at one year after transplant derived mostly from new T cells. The high TCRbeta diversity at day 60 in some patients came from surviving recipient T cells and thymic progenitors.

Trimming left V 5 bases short and J 2 bases short, with 19 bases between. The CDR3 is made up of 17 amino acids. The germline V gene has CDR1 MNHEY and CDR2 SMNVEV (reference sequence). TCRbeta library construction was performed incorporating unique molecular identifiers. Using its own MiXCR run on the PCR reads, TCRdb lists one record per CDR3 protein. Found here are around 580,000 distinct CDR3 sequences, roughly 24% of them singletons; the top ten hold roughly 13%. With regard to this clonotype: The antigen is undetermined.

Sequenced material: PBMCs, mostly from graft donor cells, taken 360 days after TCRalphabeta/CD19-depleted stem cell transplant. This sequence was found in a boy under two years old who had a stem cell transplant for acute myeloid leukemia, so the T cells may come from the graft donor. The chain is built from TRBV27 and TRBJ2-1; D may be TRBD1 or TRBD2 (5 bases each). The DNA of the CDR3 is TGTGCCAGCAGTGGGAGATTCGACAGCGCTCCCTACAATGAGCAGTTCTTC. Translated, it gives CASSGRFDSAPYNEQFF.